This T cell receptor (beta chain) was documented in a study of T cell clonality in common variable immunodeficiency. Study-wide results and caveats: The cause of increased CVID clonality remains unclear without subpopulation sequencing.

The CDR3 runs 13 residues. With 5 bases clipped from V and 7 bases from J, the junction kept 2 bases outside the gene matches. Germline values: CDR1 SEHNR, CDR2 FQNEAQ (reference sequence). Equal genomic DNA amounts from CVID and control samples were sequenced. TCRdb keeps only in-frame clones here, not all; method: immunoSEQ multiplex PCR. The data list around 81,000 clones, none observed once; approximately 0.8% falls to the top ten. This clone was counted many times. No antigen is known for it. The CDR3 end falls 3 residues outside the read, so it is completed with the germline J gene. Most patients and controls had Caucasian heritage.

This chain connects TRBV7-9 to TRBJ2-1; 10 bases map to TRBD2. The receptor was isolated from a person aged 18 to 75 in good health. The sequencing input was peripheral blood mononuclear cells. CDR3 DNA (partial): TGTGCCAGCAGCCAACTAGCGGGAAATGAG. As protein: CASSQLAGNE. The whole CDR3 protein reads CASSQLAGNEQFF.